Below, one TCR beta chain is given with its context. Only in-frame clones appear in the TCRdb table, and some are missing; sequencing was by immunoSEQ multiplex PCR. Counted here are 90,000 to 120,000 clones, over 85% occurring once; the ten biggest clones make up 0.55% to 0.8%. The source of the sample is a study of siplizumab effects on memory and regulatory T cells. Germline assignment: CDR1 SGHRS and CDR2 YFSETQ. CDR3 length: 16 amino acids. V gave up 0 bases and J gave up 8 bases, with 20 bases separating them. This sequence originates from a human donor in good health. The specimen was Tregs sorted from blood. The genes are TRBV5-1 and TRBJ1-2, with D possibly being TRBD1 (5 bases). The CDR3 loop is CASSLAAGRLQGGYTF. The CDR3 region has the DNA TGCGCCAGCAGCTTGGCAGCGGGCCGCCTCCAGGGAGGCTACACCTTC.